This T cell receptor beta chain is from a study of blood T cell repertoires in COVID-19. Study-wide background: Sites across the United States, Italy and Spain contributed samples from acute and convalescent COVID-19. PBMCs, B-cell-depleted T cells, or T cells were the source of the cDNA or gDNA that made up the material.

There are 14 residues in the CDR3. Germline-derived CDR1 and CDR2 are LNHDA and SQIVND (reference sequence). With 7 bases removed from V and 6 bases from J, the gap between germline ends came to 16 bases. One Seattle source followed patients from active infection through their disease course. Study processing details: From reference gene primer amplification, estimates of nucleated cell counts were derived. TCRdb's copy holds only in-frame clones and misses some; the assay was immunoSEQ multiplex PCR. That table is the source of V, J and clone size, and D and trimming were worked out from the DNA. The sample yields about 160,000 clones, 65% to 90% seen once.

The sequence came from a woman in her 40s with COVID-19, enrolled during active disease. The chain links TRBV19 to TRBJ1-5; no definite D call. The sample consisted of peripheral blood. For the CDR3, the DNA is TGTGCCAGTACCACAACTAGAGTGGGTCAGCCCCAGCATTTT. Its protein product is CASTTTRVGQPQHF.